Following are 21 T cell receptor beta chains from one sample sequenced in a study of blood T cell repertoires in COVID-19 (dated by TCRdb to the early 2020s). Library preparation was by the immunoSEQ multiplex PCR assay. TCRdb mirrors the immuneACCESS table, restricted to in-frame sequences. Some clones are absent from its copies; in checked studies, under half trace to an unresolved V gene, and the reason for the others is unknown. The sample table shows 220,000 or so clones, and approximately 78% are seen once. The ten largest make up roughly 8% of the sample. Material: peripheral blood. All receptors come from an elderly woman with COVID-19, enrolled during active disease.

The chain carries TRBV18 and TRBJ1-6; the D is unclear. V was shortened by 3 bases and J by 0 bases, with 12 bases between the two germline ends. The CDR3 is 17 residues long. Germline loops: CDR1 KGHSH, CDR2 LQKENI. Here the CDR3 reads CASSPILTSSYNSPLHF. For the CDR3, the DNA is TGTGCCAGCTCACCGATCCTTACGAGCTCCTATAATTCACCCCTCCACTTT.

The J gene is TRBJ1-5, the V gene TRBV10-1; tentative D call: TRBD1 (6 bases). The CDR3 has 15 residues. Trimming stripped 3 bases from V and 2 bases from J, with 11 bases between. The germline V gene encodes CDR1 WNHNN and CDR2 SYGVQD (reference sequence). Here the CDR3 DNA reads TGCGCCAGCAGTGAACAGGGTCGAGGCAATCAGCCCCAGCATTTT. The encoded protein is CASSEQGRGNQPQHF.

This clone was seen only a few times. The CDR3 DNA is TGCAGCGTTGAAGGCTTGACAGGTCTCTATGGCTACACCTTC. This codes for CSVEGLTGLYGYTF. The chain links TRBV29-1 to TRBJ1-2, with D maybe TRBD1 (6 bases). CDR1 is SQVTM and CDR2 is ANQGSEA in the germline V gene. Between the trimmed V and J ends, which lost 1 base and 4 bases, there was a span of 13 bases. The CDR3 spans 14 residues.

V gene TRBV9 combines with J gene TRBJ2-2; 7 bases map to TRBD2. The CDR3 has 15 residues. Trimming cost V 1 base and J 0 bases; bases outside gene matches: 0. The V gene's germline CDR1 is SGDLS and CDR2 YYNGEE. CDR3 sequence (DNA): TGTGCCAGCAGCGTAAGCGGGGCGAACACCGGGGAGCTGTTTTTT. It translates to CASSVSGANTGELFF. The entire variable domain, with the rest obtained from reference TRBV9 and TRBJ2-2, is as follows: DSGVTQTPKHLITATGQRVTLRCSPRSGDLSVYWYQQSLDQGLQFLIQYYNGEERAKGNILERFSAQQFPDLHSELNLSSLELGDSALYFCASSVSGANTGELFFGEGSRLTVL.

The chain carries TRBV7-9 and TRBJ2-5, with TRBD1 matching 8 bases. After removal of 5 bases from V and 7 bases from J, the junction contained 9 bases not matched to a gene. CDR1 is SEHNR, CDR2 FQNEAQ, per germline (reference sequence). CDR3 length: 14 residues. CDR3 region: CASSLNQGAGTQYF. The CDR3 region has the DNA TGTGCCAGCAGCCTAAACCAGGGGGCTGGGACCCAGTACTTC.

This chain uses TRBV7-8 with TRBJ2-2; possible D gene TRBD2, 5 bases. The germline V gene has CDR1 SGHVS and CDR2 FQNEAQ. This CDR3 spans 14 amino acids. V lost 1 base, J lost 7 bases, and 10 bases lay in between. The CDR3 DNA follows: TGTGCCAGCAGCTTAGGTCAAGAGGGCGGGGAGCTGTTTTTT. It codes for CASSLGQEGGELFF.

This chain joins TRBV28 and TRBJ1-6; D is uncertain. Per the germline V gene, CDR1 is MDHEN and CDR2 is SYDVKM. The CDR3 runs to 14 residues. Trimming removed 4 bases at V and 7 bases at J, with 11 bases between. CDR3 sequence (DNA): TGTGCCAGCAGTTCCGACATACCGAATTCACCCCTCCACTTT. Translated: CASSSDIPNSPLHF.

CDR3 nucleotide sequence: TGTGCCAGCAGCTTAGTCTCGACCTCGGGGAATACGCAGTATTTT. This translates into CASSLVSTSGNTQYF. V and J are TRBV11-2 and TRBJ2-3, with D possibly TRBD2 on 5 matching bases. Germline values: CDR1 SGHAT, CDR2 FQNNGV. V was pared by 1 base and J by 7 bases, with 15 bases between. The CDR3 loop spans 15 amino acids.

The table lists this clone with a count of one. The chain has TRBV6-4 and TRBJ1-2; 7 bases map to TRBD1. Germline CDR1 is MRHNA and CDR2 is SNTAGT. Unmatched junction bases numbered 9, after V lost 4 bases and J lost 4 bases. This CDR3 has 15 amino acids. DNA for the CDR3: TGTGCCAGCAGTGCAACCTCGACAGGGCGCTATGGCTACACCTTC. This translates into CASSATSTGRYGYTF.

The rearrangement links TRBV10-1 to TRBJ2-5; the D gene is possibly TRBD2 (5 bases). CDR1 is WNHNN, CDR2 SYGVQD, per germline (reference sequence). The V end was cut by 2 bases, the J end by 1 base, with 14 bases between. The CDR3 extends over 16 amino acids. Here the CDR3 reads CASSEGGGRTQETQYF. As DNA, the CDR3 is TGCGCCAGCAGTGAGGGAGGAGGTCGGACCCAAGAGACCCAGTACTTC.

This clone occurred once. The chain couples TRBV6-5 to TRBJ2-3; maybe TRBD2 (5 bases). Germline V gives CDR1 MNHEY, CDR2 SVGAGI. This CDR3 is built from 13 residues. Deletions cut 5 bases from V and 6 bases from J, with 12 bases between. The CDR3 is CASSPPGLDTQYF. The DNA of the CDR3 is TGTGCCAGCAGTCCCCCGGGGTTGGATACGCAGTATTTT.

This chain links TRBV3-1 (or the pseudogene TRBV3-2) with TRBJ2-3; 7 positions agree with TRBD1. Germline V CDR1 and CDR2: LGHDT, YNNKEL (reference sequence). The CDR3 length is 17 residues. V lost 4 bases, J lost 2 bases, and 12 bases stayed unmatched. CDR3 DNA: TGTGCCAGCAGCCCACGGAAGGCAGGGGGACCCACAGATACGCAGTATTTT. This encodes CASSPRKAGGPTDTQYF.

The chain links TRBV5-5 to TRBJ1-3; no definite D call. Per germline, CDR1 SGHKS and CDR2 YYEKEE (reference sequence). Trimming took 2 bases from V and 2 from J, leaving 8 bases between them. CDR3 length: 14 residues. This CDR3 reads CASSFGGAGNTIYF. In DNA form, the CDR3 reads TGTGCCAGCAGCTTTGGCGGGGCTGGAAACACCATATATTTT.

The chain joins TRBV27 to TRBJ1-2; 10 nucleotides match TRBD1. After removal of 5 bases from V and 8 bases from J, the junction contained 5 bases not matched to a gene. Per the germline V gene, CDR1 is MNHEY and CDR2 is SMNVEV (reference sequence). CDR3 size: 13 residues. For the CDR3, the DNA is TGTGCCAGCAGTCCCGGGACAGGGGCGGGCTACACCTTC. As protein: CASSPGTGAGYTF.

The V gene is TRBV4-2, the J gene TRBJ2-7, with 11 positions matching TRBD2. Per germline, CDR1 LGHNA and CDR2 YNFKEQ. With 4 bases clipped from V and 1 base from J, the junction kept 6 bases outside the gene matches. The CDR3 runs to 16 residues. In nucleotides, the CDR3 is TGTGCCAGCAGCCCTCGGACTAGCGGGCCTTCCTACGAGCAGTACTTC. Its protein is CASSPRTSGPSYEQYF.

This chain joins TRBV14 and TRBJ2-5, with D possibly matching TRBD2 (6 bases). Trimming left V 6 bases short and J 5 bases short, with 19 bases between. Germline V gene sequence: CDR1 SGHDN, CDR2 FVKESK. The CDR3 is made up of 15 amino acids. The CDR3 DNA is TGTGCCAGCAGTCCAATTGCGGGGAAACGGGAGACCCAGTACTTC. Its translation is CASSPIAGKRETQYF.

The J gene is TRBJ2-7, the V gene TRBV28; D call uncertain. Between the trimmed V and J ends, which lost 3 bases and 1 base, there was a span of 10 bases. The CDR3 consists of 14 residues. Germline CDR1 and CDR2: MDHEN and SYDVKM. CDR3 DNA sequence: TGTGCCAGCAGTTTGCTCTCAGGTTCCTACGAGCAGTACTTC. This encodes CASSLLSGSYEQYF.

V gene TRBV9 combines with J gene TRBJ2-5; 12 bases align to TRBD2. Germline V gene data show CDR1 as SGDLS and CDR2 as YYNGEE. This CDR3 has 14 amino acids. Trimming at V came to 0 bases and at J to 7 bases, leaving 1 base not matched to a gene. CDR3 DNA: TGTGCCAGCAGCGTAGGGGGACTAGCGGGGACCCAGTACTTC. The encoded protein is CASSVGGLAGTQYF.

The chain combines TRBV7-3 with TRBJ2-3; D perhaps matches TRBD2 (6 bases). Germline-derived CDR1 and CDR2 are SGHTA and FQGTGA. V lost 0 bases to trimming and J lost 1 base, with 8 bases between them. This CDR3 comprises 15 residues. CDR3: CASSLTRGRTDTQYF. The DNA for the CDR3 is TGTGCCAGCAGCTTAACGCGGGGCCGCACAGATACGCAGTATTTT.

As DNA, the CDR3 is TGCAGCGTTGCCAGAGGGAGGGGCGGGGAGACCCAGTACTTC. It is translated as CSVARGRGGETQYF. This chain connects TRBV29-1 to TRBJ2-5, with 7 bases matching TRBD2. The length of the CDR3 is 14 residues. V lost 4 bases to trimming and J lost 5 bases; unmatched junction nucleotides: 10. Germline CDR1 is SQVTM and CDR2 is ANQGSEA.

The rearrangement links TRBV5-4 to TRBJ1-1; D ambiguous. Germline CDR1 SGHNT, CDR2 YYREEE (reference sequence). Deletions cut 4 bases from V and 5 bases from J, with 21 bases between. This CDR3 is built from 16 residues. CDR3 amino acids: CASSRGGKAEVTEAFF. For the CDR3, the DNA is TGTGCCAGCAGCCGGGGTGGGAAGGCAGAAGTGACTGAAGCTTTCTTT.